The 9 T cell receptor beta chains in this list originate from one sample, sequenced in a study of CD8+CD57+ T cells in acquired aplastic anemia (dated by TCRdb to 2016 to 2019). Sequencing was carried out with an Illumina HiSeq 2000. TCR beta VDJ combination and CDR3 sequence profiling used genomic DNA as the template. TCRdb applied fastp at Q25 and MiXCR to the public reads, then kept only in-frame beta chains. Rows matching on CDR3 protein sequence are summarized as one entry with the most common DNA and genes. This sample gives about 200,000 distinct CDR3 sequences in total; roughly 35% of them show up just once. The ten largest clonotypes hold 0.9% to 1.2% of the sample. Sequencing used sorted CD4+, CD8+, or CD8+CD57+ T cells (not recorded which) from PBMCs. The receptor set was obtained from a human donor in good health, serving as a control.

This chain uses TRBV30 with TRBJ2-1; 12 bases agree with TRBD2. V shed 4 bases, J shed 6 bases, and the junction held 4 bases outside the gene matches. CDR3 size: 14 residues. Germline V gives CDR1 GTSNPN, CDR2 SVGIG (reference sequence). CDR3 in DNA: TGTGCCTGGAACGGACTAGCGGGGCTCAATGAGCAGTTCTTC. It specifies CAWNGLAGLNEQFF.

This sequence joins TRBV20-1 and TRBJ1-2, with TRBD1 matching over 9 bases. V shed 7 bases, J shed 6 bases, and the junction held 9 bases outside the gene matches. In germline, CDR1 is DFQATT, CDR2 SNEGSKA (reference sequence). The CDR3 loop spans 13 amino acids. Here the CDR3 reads CSVRRDRANGYTF. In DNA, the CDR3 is TGCAGTGTACGACGGGACAGGGCGAATGGCTACACCTTC.

In nucleotides, the CDR3 is TGTGCCAGCAGCCCCAGACAGGGGACTACTTACGAGCAGTACTTC. As protein: CASSPRQGTTYEQYF. This chain links TRBV5-4 with TRBJ2-7, with TRBD1 as a possible D gene (8 bases). Trimming cost V 4 bases and J 4 bases, with 18 bases left between them. The CDR3 loop spans 15 amino acids. Germline assignment: CDR1 SGHNT and CDR2 YYREEE (reference sequence).

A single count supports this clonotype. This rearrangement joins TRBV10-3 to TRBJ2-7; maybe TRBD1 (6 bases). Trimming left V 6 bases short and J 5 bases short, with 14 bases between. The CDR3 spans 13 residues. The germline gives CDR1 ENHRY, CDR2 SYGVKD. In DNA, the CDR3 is TGTGCCATCAGCGGCAGGGGAGCCCACGAGCAGTACTTC. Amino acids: CAISGRGAHEQYF.

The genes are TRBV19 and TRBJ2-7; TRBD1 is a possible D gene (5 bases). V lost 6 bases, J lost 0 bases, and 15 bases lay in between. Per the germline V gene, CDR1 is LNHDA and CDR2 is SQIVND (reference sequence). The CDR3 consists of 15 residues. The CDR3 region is CASSPTAHYSYEQYF. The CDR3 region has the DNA TGTGCCAGTAGCCCGACAGCACACTACTCCTACGAGCAGTACTTC.

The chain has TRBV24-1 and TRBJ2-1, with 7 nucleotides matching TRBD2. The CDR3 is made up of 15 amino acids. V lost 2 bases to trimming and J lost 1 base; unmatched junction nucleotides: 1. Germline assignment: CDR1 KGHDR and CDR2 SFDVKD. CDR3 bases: TGTGCCACCAGTGATTGGGGGGGGTCCTACAATGAGCAGTTCTTC. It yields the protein CATSDWGGSYNEQFF.

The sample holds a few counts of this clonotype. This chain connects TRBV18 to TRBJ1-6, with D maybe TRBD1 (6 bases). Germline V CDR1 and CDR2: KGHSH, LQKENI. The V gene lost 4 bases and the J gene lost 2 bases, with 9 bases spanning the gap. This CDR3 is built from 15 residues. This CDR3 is CASSRGQPYNSPLHF. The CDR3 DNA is TGTGCCAGCTCACGTGGACAGCCCTATAATTCACCCCTCCACTTT.

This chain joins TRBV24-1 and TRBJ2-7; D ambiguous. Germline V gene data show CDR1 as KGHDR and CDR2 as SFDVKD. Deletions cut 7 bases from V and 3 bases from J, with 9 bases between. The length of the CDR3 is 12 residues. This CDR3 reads CATSVGGYEQYF. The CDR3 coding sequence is TGTGCCACCAGCGTGGGCGGCTACGAGCAGTACTTC.

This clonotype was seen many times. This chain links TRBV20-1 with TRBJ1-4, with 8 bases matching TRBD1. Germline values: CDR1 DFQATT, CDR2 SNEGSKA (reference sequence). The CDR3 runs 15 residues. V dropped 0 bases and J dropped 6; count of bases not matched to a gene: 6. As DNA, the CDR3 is TGCAGTGCTAGAGACCGACAGGGGAGTTATGAAAAACTGTTTTTT. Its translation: CSARDRQGSYEKLFF.